These 8 T cell receptor beta chains were sequenced from one sample in a study of shared clonotypes between healthy human individuals. The assay was immunoSEQ multiplex PCR, and TCRdb's table has in-frame clones only and misses some. The sample includes approximately 1.4 million clones, 95% to 99% of them seen just once. Sequencing was carried out using naive CD4+ T cells sorted from blood. Regarding subset: CD45RA+ positively selected. The receptors were gathered from a man aged 25 to 40 in good health.

The V call is TRBV11-2, the J call TRBJ2-1; 9 bases map to TRBD2. The CDR3 is 14 amino acids. The J segment lost 3 bases and the V segment lost 4 bases, leaving 1 base of the junction unmatched. CDR1 is SGHAT, CDR2 FQNNGV, per germline. CDR3 in DNA: TGTGCCAGCAGCTCGACTAGCGGCTACAATGAGCAGTTCTTC. Translation gives CASSSTSGYNEQFF.

The V call is TRBV20-1, the J call TRBJ1-3; D is undetermined. Germline CDR1 DFQATT, CDR2 SNEGSKA (reference sequence). The CDR3 is 11 residues long. Deletions cut 6 bases from V and 8 bases from J, with 11 bases between. The CDR3: CSARQGDTIYF. Written as DNA, the CDR3 is TGCAGTGCCAGACAAGGTGACACCATATATTTT.

The chain is built from TRBV19 and TRBJ1-2; 7 bases agree with TRBD1. The CDR3 is 11 amino acids. CDR1 and CDR2 (germline): LNHDA, SQIVND (reference sequence). J lost 7 bases, V lost 7 bases, and 3 bases had no gene match. Here the CDR3 reads CASTDRVGYTF. The CDR3 bases are TGTGCCAGTACCGACAGGGTTGGCTACACCTTC.

The chain joins TRBV15 to TRBJ1-2; TRBD1 aligns across 10 bases. The V and J ends lost 4 bases and 5 bases, in that order; junction bases with no gene match: 10. The CDR3 consists of 16 residues. Germline values: CDR1 LNHNV, CDR2 YYDKDF (reference sequence). The CDR3 loop is CATSKGTGVSGYGYTF. The CDR3 coding sequence is TGTGCCACCAGCAAGGGGACAGGGGTTAGTGGTTATGGCTACACCTTC.

The CDR3, as DNA: TGCGCCAGCAGCTTGGCCCCGGGTAGGCCGCCAGAAAACACCTTC. Its translation: CASSLAPGRPPENTF. This chain uses TRBV5-1 with TRBJ1-2; D uncertain. CDR1 SGHRS and CDR2 YFSETQ come from the germline V gene. V was cut by 0 bases and J by 12 bases, with 21 bases left in between. The CDR3 extends over 15 amino acids.

The rearrangement joins TRBV7-2 to TRBJ1-1; D remains ambiguous. The CDR3 is 15 amino acids. Germline loops: CDR1 SGHTA, CDR2 FQGNSA. The V end lost 5 bases, the J end lost 4 bases, and 17 bases lay between the germline ends. The DNA of the CDR3 is TGTGCCAGCAGCCCGTCCGGTGGAGGTGGCACTGAAGCTTTCTTT. This encodes CASSPSGGGGTEAFF.

This clone was detected only once. This sequence joins TRBV7-8 and TRBJ1-3, with D unclear. In germline, CDR1 is SGHVS, CDR2 FQNEAQ. The CDR3 length is 13 residues. The ends were cut back, 5 bases at V and 4 bases at J, with 9 bases in the middle. The CDR3 protein is CASSGRSGNTIYF. In DNA form, the CDR3 reads TGTGCCAGCAGCGGCAGGAGCGGAAACACCATATATTTT.

V usage is TRBV6-1 and J usage is TRBJ2-7; D unresolved. This CDR3 comprises 13 residues. The V end lost 11 bases, the J end lost 2 bases, and 16 bases lay between the germline ends. Germline loops: CDR1 MNHNS, CDR2 SASEGT. CDR3 in amino acids: CALRQGQTYEQYF. The CDR3, as DNA: TGTGCCTTGAGGCAAGGCCAAACCTACGAGCAGTACTTC.